These 5 T cell receptor beta chains share one sample of origin, sequenced in a study of T cells in localized non-small cell lung cancer. Measured with immunoSEQ multiplex PCR; TCRdb has only the in-frame clones, and not every one. The sample shows tens of thousands of clones, 75% to 90% of them seen only once. The sample here was peripheral blood, taken before any cancer treatment. Source of these receptors: a male donor older than 55 with stage III squamous cell lung carcinoma.

The table lists this clone with a few counts. Germline and junction disagree at one end, which may indicate a read error. The gene calls are TRBV19 and TRBJ2-5; D remains ambiguous. This CDR3 spans 14 amino acids. Germline values: CDR1 LNHDA, CDR2 SQIVND (reference sequence). The CDR3 DNA is TGTGCCAGTAGTGTAGACCCGACTGGAGAGACCCAGTACTTC. This translates into CASSVDPTGETQYF.

The V gene is TRBV6-4, the J gene TRBJ2-2; D gene uncertain. CDR1 MRHNA and CDR2 SNTAGT come from the germline V gene. The ends were cut back, 0 bases at V and 6 bases at J, with 11 bases in the middle. The CDR3 length is 15 residues. The CDR3 coding sequence is TGTGCCAGCAGTGACTCGCGGCAAACGGCCGGGGAGCTGTTTTTT. It codes for CASSDSRQTAGELFF.

The rearrangement joins TRBV19 to TRBJ2-3, with 8 bases matching TRBD1. Germline CDR1 is LNHDA and CDR2 is SQIVND (reference sequence). The CDR3 loop spans 14 amino acids. V lost 3 bases to trimming and J lost 7 bases; unmatched junction nucleotides: 6. The CDR3 spells CASSMPTGANTQYF. In nucleotides, the CDR3 is TGTGCCAGTAGTATGCCGACAGGGGCAAATACGCAGTATTTT.

The chain has TRBV4-2 and TRBJ2-2; 10 nucleotides agree with TRBD2. Trimming removed 2 bases from V and 1 base from J; junction bases left unmatched: 1. Germline V gene lookup returns CDR1 LGHNA and CDR2 YNFKEQ. The CDR3 sequence is 16 residues long. CDR3 region: CASSQPSGGNTGELFF. Here the CDR3 DNA reads TGTGCCAGCAGCCAACCTAGCGGGGGGAACACCGGGGAGCTGTTTTTT.

The chain links TRBV30 to TRBJ1-3, with TRBD1 identical over 8 bases. The V gene end was trimmed by 2 bases and the J gene end by 2 bases; junction bases not matched to a gene: 5. The CDR3 contains 15 residues. Germline V CDR1 and CDR2: GTSNPN, SVGIG (reference sequence). For the CDR3, the DNA is TGTGCCTGGAGTTCCCGGACAGGGACTGGAAACACCATATATTTT. As protein: CAWSSRTGTGNTIYF.